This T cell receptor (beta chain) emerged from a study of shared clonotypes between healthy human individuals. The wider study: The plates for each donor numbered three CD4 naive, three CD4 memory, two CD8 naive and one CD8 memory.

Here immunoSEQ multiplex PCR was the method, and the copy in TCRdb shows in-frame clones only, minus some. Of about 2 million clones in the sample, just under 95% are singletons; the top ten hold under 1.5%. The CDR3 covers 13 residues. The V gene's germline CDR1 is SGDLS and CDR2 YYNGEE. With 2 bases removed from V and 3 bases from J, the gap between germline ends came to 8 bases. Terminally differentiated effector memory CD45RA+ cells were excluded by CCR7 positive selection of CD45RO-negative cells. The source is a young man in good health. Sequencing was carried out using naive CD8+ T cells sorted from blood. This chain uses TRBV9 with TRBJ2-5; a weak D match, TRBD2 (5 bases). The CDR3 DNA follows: TGTGCCAGCAGCGTGCTAGCCGAAGAGACCCAGTACTTC. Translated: CASSVLAEETQYF. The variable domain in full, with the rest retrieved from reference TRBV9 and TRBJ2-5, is DSGVTQTPKHLITATGQRVTLRCSPRSGDLSVYWYQQSLDQGLQFLIQYYNGEERAKGNILERFSAQQFPDLHSELNLSSLELGDSALYFCASSVLAEETQYFGPGTRLLVL.